This entry lists 30 T cell receptor beta chains sequenced from one sample in a study of beta chain features in type 1 diabetes. Findings and limits, study-wide: In every one of the four CD4+ subsets, TCRB CDR3s were moderately but significantly shorter in Type 1 diabetes patients.

Antigen specificity for these receptors is unknown. Sequenced material consisted of expressed TCRB transcripts (all of the isolated RNA was reverse transcribed). Using immunoSEQ multiplex PCR, the repertoire was profiled, and TCRdb retains in-frame clones only, with some absent. The table records fewer than 350,000 clones, about 15% of them present only once. Sequenced material: naive CD4+ T cells from blood. The source is a man in his late teens or twenties with type 1 diabetes.

This clone was seen only a few times. The rearrangement links TRBV10-3 to TRBJ1-2, with D hard to call. The CDR3 sequence is 12 residues long. Germline V gene sequence: CDR1 ENHRY, CDR2 SYGVKD. V was shortened by 10 bases and J by 2 bases, with 11 bases between the two germline ends. The CDR3 is CATSAGNYGYTF. CDR3 in DNA: TGTGCCACCTCCGCGGGGAACTATGGCTACACCTTC.

In its sample, this clone was seen a few times. The chain has TRBV18 and TRBJ1-5, with 10 nucleotides matching TRBD1. V lost 3 bases, J lost 5 bases, and 4 bases stayed unmatched. The CDR3 contains 15 residues. Germline V gene sequence: CDR1 KGHSH, CDR2 LQKENI. The CDR3 bases are TGTGCCAGCTCACCGCAGGGGACAGGGGATCAGCCCCAGCATTTT. Its protein is CASSPQGTGDQPQHF.

The V and J genes are TRBV27 and TRBJ2-2, with D perhaps TRBD2 (6 bases). V was trimmed by 2 bases and J by 7 bases, leaving 20 bases between them. CDR1 MNHEY and CDR2 SMNVEV come from the germline V gene (reference sequence). There are 17 residues in the CDR3. The CDR3 region has the DNA TGTGCCAGCAGTTTAGAAGGCGGGACGTATTCCCGCGGGGAGCTGTTTTTT. Amino acids: CASSLEGGTYSRGELFF.

This clone was seen a few times. The rearrangement uses TRBV29-1 and TRBJ1-1; D might be TRBD1 (6 bases). This CDR3 contains 11 residues. Trimming stripped 8 bases from V and 4 bases from J, with 11 bases between. The V gene's germline CDR1 is SQVTM and CDR2 ANQGSEA. DNA for the CDR3: TGCAGCTGGGGGGGGGCCACTGAAGCTTTCTTT. Translation gives CSWGGATEAFF. Full variable domain (missing parts from reference TRBV29-1 and TRBJ1-1): SAVISQKPSRDICQRGTSLTIQCQVDSQVTMMFWYRQQPGQSLTLIATANQGSEATYESGFVIDKFPISRPNLTFSTLTVSNMSPEDSSIYLCSWGGATEAFFGQGTRLTVV.

The V gene is TRBV15, the J gene TRBJ1-5; 11 bases agree with TRBD1. The CDR3 is made up of 14 amino acids. CDR1 is LNHNV and CDR2 is YYDKDF in the germline V gene (reference sequence). The ends lost 1 base at V and 10 bases at J; junction bases unmatched: 3. The CDR3 DNA is TGTGCCACCAGCAGAGGGACAGGGGGCGATCCCCAGCATTTT. It yields the protein CATSRGTGGDPQHF.

The chain combines TRBV27 with TRBJ2-1; 8 bases are shared with TRBD2. V lost 5 bases, J lost 7 bases, and 10 bases stayed unmatched. The CDR3 sequence is 15 residues long. Germline V lookup: CDR1 MNHEY, CDR2 SMNVEV (reference sequence). CDR3 amino acids: CASSPKAGATNEQFF. The DNA for the CDR3 is TGTGCCAGCAGTCCGAAAGCGGGGGCGACGAATGAGCAGTTCTTC.

This chain connects TRBV7-9 to TRBJ1-1; 12 nucleotides line up with TRBD1. The CDR3 length is 14 residues. CDR1 is SEHNR, CDR2 FQNEAQ, per germline (reference sequence). J lost 5 bases, V lost 5 bases, and 3 bases had no gene match. This CDR3 reads CASSRGQGATEAFF. As DNA, the CDR3 is TGTGCCAGCAGCCGGGGACAGGGGGCAACTGAAGCTTTCTTT.

This sequence joins TRBV2 and TRBJ2-3; D is uncertain. The V gene's germline CDR1 is SNHLY and CDR2 FYNNEI. The ends were cut back, 3 bases at V and 4 bases at J, with 5 bases in the middle. CDR3 size: 12 residues. CDR3 amino acids: CASSDRSDTQYF. The CDR3 nucleotides read TGTGCCAGCAGTGACCGGTCAGATACGCAGTATTTT.

The chain recombines TRBV28 with TRBJ2-5; TRBD1 is a possible D gene (6 bases). Germline-derived CDR1 and CDR2 are MDHEN and SYDVKM. CDR3 size: 13 residues. Deletions cut 5 bases from V and 5 bases from J, with 12 bases between. The CDR3, as DNA: TGTGCCAGCAGTCTCCCGAGGGGGGAGACCCAGTACTTC. As protein: CASSLPRGETQYF. The variable domain in full, completed from reference TRBV28 and TRBJ2-5, reads DVKVTQSSRYLVKRTGEKVFLECVQDMDHENMFWYRQDPGLGLRLIYFSYDVKMKEKGDIPEGYSVSREKKERFSLILESASTNQTSMYLCASSLPRGETQYFGPGTRLLVL.

The chain links TRBV5-1 to TRBJ2-4, with TRBD1 matching 7 bases. The CDR3 is 18 amino acids. Germline V gives CDR1 SGHRS, CDR2 YFSETQ. V trimming: 2 bases; J trimming: 5 bases; junction bases outside the gene matches: 16. The CDR3 bases are TGCGCCAGCAGCTTATCTGTTCGGAAGGGGGCGTTCGAAAACATTCAGTACTTC. Translated, it gives CASSLSVRKGAFENIQYF. The full variable domain, in which reference TRBV5-1 and TRBJ2-4 provide the parts outside the CDR3, is KAGVTQTPRYLIKTRGQQVTLSCSPISGHRSVSWYQQTPGQGLQFLFEYFSETQRNKGNFPGRFSGRQFSNSRSEMNVSTLELGDSALYLCASSLSVRKGAFENIQYFGAGTRLSVL.

This clone was seen only a few times. This sequence joins TRBV7-2 and TRBJ1-1; 8 bases align to TRBD1. The CDR3 spans 15 residues. V gave up 3 bases and J gave up 6 bases; unmatched junction bases: 9. The germline V gene encodes CDR1 SGHTA and CDR2 FQGNSA. The CDR3 region has the DNA TGTGCCAGCAGCTTCGTGGCAGGGGGCGGGTCTGAAGCTTTCTTT. It yields the protein CASSFVAGGGSEAFF. Full variable domain (remainder filled in from reference TRBV7-2 and TRBJ1-1): GAGVSQSPSNKVTEKGKDVELRCDPISGHTALYWYRQSLGQGLEFLIYFQGNSAPDKSGLPSDRFSAERTGGSVSTLTIQRTQQEDSAVYLCASSFVAGGGSEAFFGQGTRLTVV.

For this clone: Mismatch with germline at one junction end may stem from a read error. The gene calls are TRBV18 and TRBJ2-7; D is undetermined. The CDR3 runs 15 residues. CDR1 is KGHSH, CDR2 LQKENI, per germline. This CDR3 reads CASSLSEQTGTSHHF. CDR3 coding DNA: TGTGCCAGCTCACTGTCCGAACAGACCGGAACATCGCATCACTTC. Based on the CDR3 plus reference TRBV18 and TRBJ2-7, the full variable domain is NAGVMQNPRHLVRRRGQEARLRCSPMKGHSHVYWYRQLPEEGLKFMVYLQKENIIDESGMPKERFSAEFPKEGPSILRIQQVVRGDSAAYFCASSLSEQTGTSHHFGPGTRLTVT.

This clone was seen more than once but under ten times. The CDR3 nucleotides are TGTGCCAGTAGTGACTTCGGAGCGGGAGATCACAATGAGCAGTTCTTC. It yields the protein CASSDFGAGDHNEQFF. The chain combines TRBV19 with TRBJ2-1; the match to TRBD2 covers 8 bases. Germline V lookup: CDR1 LNHDA, CDR2 SQIVND (reference sequence). There are 16 residues in the CDR3. V dropped 5 bases and J dropped 5; count of bases not matched to a gene: 11.

In this sample, this clone turned up a few times. The J gene is TRBJ2-5, the V gene TRBV5-1, with D possibly TRBD1 on 6 matching bases. V lost 0 bases, J lost 2 bases, and 14 bases lay in between. Looked up from germline, CDR1 is SGHRS and CDR2 is YFSETQ. This CDR3 has 16 residues. CDR3 protein: CASSLGPGTTQETQYF. DNA for the CDR3: TGCGCCAGCAGCTTGGGGCCCGGGACAACGCAAGAGACCCAGTACTTC.

This clone has only a few counts. The J gene is TRBJ2-5, the V gene TRBV9, with unresolved D. Germline V gene data show CDR1 as SGDLS and CDR2 as YYNGEE. Trimming cost V 0 bases and J 5 bases, with 8 bases left between them. The CDR3 totals 13 residues. The CDR3 DNA sequence: TGTGCCAGCAGCGTAGCTACTTTGGAGACCCAGTACTTC. It is translated as CASSVATLETQYF. Based on the CDR3 plus reference TRBV9 and TRBJ2-5, the full variable domain is DSGVTQTPKHLITATGQRVTLRCSPRSGDLSVYWYQQSLDQGLQFLIQYYNGEERAKGNILERFSAQQFPDLHSELNLSSLELGDSALYFCASSVATLETQYFGPGTRLLVL.

Here the CDR3 reads CASSYTGLPTTGELFF. The DNA of the CDR3 is TGTGCCAGCAGTTACACGGGACTACCAACCACCGGGGAGCTGTTTTTT. The chain recombines TRBV6-5 with TRBJ2-2; 7 nucleotides line up with TRBD2. CDR1 and CDR2 (germline): MNHEY, SVGAGI. V lost 2 bases, J lost 4 bases, and 7 bases stayed unmatched. The length of the CDR3 is 16 residues.

This clone was counted a few times. The chain couples TRBV5-1 to TRBJ2-7, with 11 bases aligning to TRBD2. Germline assignment: CDR1 SGHRS and CDR2 YFSETQ. Trimming cost V 2 bases and J 1 base; bases outside gene matches: 8. The CDR3 has 17 residues. CDR3 nucleotides: TGCGCCAGCAGCTTACATGCCATAGCGGGGGGGTCCTACGAGCAGTACTTC. Translating gives CASSLHAIAGGSYEQYF.

This CDR3 reads CAWSPDTGELFF. CDR3 nucleotide sequence: TGTGCCTGGAGTCCTGACACCGGGGAGCTGTTTTTT. The gene calls are TRBV30 and TRBJ2-2; D gene uncertain. CDR1 GTSNPN and CDR2 SVGIG come from the germline V gene (reference sequence). V was shortened by 2 bases and J by 3 bases, with 4 bases between the two germline ends. This CDR3 comprises 12 residues.

This clone has a handful of counts. This chain's CDR3 is CASSTATSGNTGELFF. The DNA for the CDR3 is TGTGCCAGCAGTACTGCGACTAGCGGTAACACCGGGGAGCTGTTTTTT. The rearrangement joins TRBV28 to TRBJ2-2, with 9 bases that match TRBD2. V trimming: 5 bases; J trimming: 2 bases; junction bases outside the gene matches: 6. The CDR3 totals 16 residues. In germline, CDR1 is MDHEN, CDR2 SYDVKM. Complete variable domain (other parts from reference TRBV28 and TRBJ2-2): DVKVTQSSRYLVKRTGEKVFLECVQDMDHENMFWYRQDPGLGLRLIYFSYDVKMKEKGDIPEGYSVSREKKERFSLILESASTNQTSMYLCASSTATSGNTGELFFGEGSRLTVL.

This chain joins TRBV27 and TRBJ2-1, with 9 positions matching TRBD1. CDR3 length equals 14 residues. The germline V gene has CDR1 MNHEY and CDR2 SMNVEV (reference sequence). After removal of 11 bases from V and 2 bases from J, the junction contained 7 bases not matched to a gene. The CDR3 protein is CASQGASPYNEQFF. The CDR3 bases are TGTGCCTCACAGGGGGCCTCCCCCTACAATGAGCAGTTCTTC.

The rearrangement links TRBV6-1 to TRBJ1-1; D perhaps matches TRBD1 (5 bases). Germline CDR1 is MNHNS and CDR2 is SASEGT. CDR3 size: 15 residues. V was shortened by 3 bases and J by 4 bases, with 15 bases between the two germline ends. The CDR3 sequence is CASSEIGRASTEAFF. In DNA, the CDR3 is TGTGCCAGCAGTGAGATCGGCAGGGCGTCCACTGAAGCTTTCTTT.

This clone appeared a few times. The genes are TRBV7-9 and TRBJ2-5; 12 bases align to TRBD1. Germline CDR1 and CDR2: SEHNR and FQNEAQ (reference sequence). Unmatched junction bases numbered 6, after V lost 3 bases and J lost 4 bases. This CDR3 is 16 amino acids long. Written as DNA, the CDR3 is TGTGCCAGCAGCTTGTGGGGACAGGGGGCGCGAGAGACCCAGTACTTC. It codes for CASSLWGQGARETQYF.

The chain recombines TRBV28 with TRBJ2-7; TRBD2 matches at 7 bases. J gave up 5 bases and V 7 bases, and 17 bases lay outside the gene matches. CDR1 MDHEN and CDR2 SYDVKM come from the germline V gene. This CDR3 is built from 16 residues. The chain's CDR3 is CASIPQAAGRDHEQYF. The CDR3 nucleotides read TGTGCCAGCATCCCCCAGGCGGCAGGGAGGGACCACGAGCAGTACTTC.

This clone has a handful of counts. The genes are TRBV29-1 and TRBJ1-4; unclear D gene. Germline V gene sequence: CDR1 SQVTM, CDR2 ANQGSEA. V was trimmed by 6 bases and J by 0 bases, leaving 11 bases between them. The CDR3 is made up of 14 amino acids. The CDR3 spells CSVLQIATNEKLFF. As DNA, the CDR3 is TGCAGCGTCCTACAGATTGCAACTAATGAAAAACTGTTTTTT. The full variable domain, completed using reference TRBV29-1 and TRBJ1-4, is SAVISQKPSRDICQRGTSLTIQCQVDSQVTMMFWYRQQPGQSLTLIATANQGSEATYESGFVIDKFPISRPNLTFSTLTVSNMSPEDSSIYLCSVLQIATNEKLFFGSGTQLSVL.

The genes are TRBV6-5 and TRBJ2-4; 8 bases line up with TRBD1. J was trimmed by 8 bases and V by 5 bases; bases with no gene match: 8. The CDR3 is made up of 14 amino acids. The germline V gene encodes CDR1 MNHEY and CDR2 SVGAGI. The CDR3 sequence is CASSAMTGEDIQYF. The CDR3 DNA sequence: TGTGCCAGCAGTGCAATGACAGGGGAGGACATTCAGTACTTC.

The sample holds a few counts of this clone. The chain's CDR3 is CASSAFQAGGPNTQYF. The CDR3 DNA is TGTGCCAGCAGTGCCTTCCAAGCGGGGGGGCCCAATACGCAGTATTTT. The chain carries TRBV2 and TRBJ2-3; 10 positions agree with TRBD2. CDR1 and CDR2 from the germline V gene are SNHLY and FYNNEI. With V trimmed by 4 bases and J by 7 bases, 11 bases remained unmatched. The CDR3 spans 16 residues. Looking up the rest from reference TRBV2 and TRBJ2-3 gives the full variable domain: EPEVTQTPSHQVTQMGQEVILRCVPISNHLYFYWYRQILGQKVEFLVSFYNNEISEKSEIFDDQFSVERPDGSNFTLKIRSTKLEDSAMYFCASSAFQAGGPNTQYFGPGTRLTVL.

The CDR3 spells CAWSPPLSSYNEQFF. The CDR3 nucleotides are TGTGCCTGGAGTCCCCCTCTGAGCTCCTACAATGAGCAGTTCTTC. V and J are TRBV30 and TRBJ2-1; D not certain. CDR1 GTSNPN and CDR2 SVGIG come from the germline V gene (reference sequence). This CDR3 has 15 amino acids. The V end lost 2 bases, the J end lost 0 bases, and 11 bases lay between the germline ends.

This clone was observed a handful of times. The chain combines TRBV28 with TRBJ2-3; 9 bases align to TRBD1. Per the germline V gene, CDR1 is MDHEN and CDR2 is SYDVKM. The CDR3 loop spans 14 amino acids. V gave up 4 bases and J gave up 5 bases; unmatched junction bases: 4. In nucleotides, the CDR3 is TGTGCCAGCAGTTATGGACAGGGGTTAGATACGCAGTATTTT. Translating gives CASSYGQGLDTQYF.

The J gene is TRBJ1-1, the V gene TRBV29-1; D might be TRBD1 (6 bases). From germline, CDR1 is SQVTM and CDR2 ANQGSEA. The CDR3 length is 13 residues. V lost 6 bases and J lost 4, with 15 bases in between. DNA of the CDR3: TGCAGCGTCGCGACAGGTGGAGGCACTGAAGCTTTCTTT. As protein: CSVATGGGTEAFF. Combining the CDR3 with reference TRBV29-1 and TRBJ1-1 gives the whole variable domain SAVISQKPSRDICQRGTSLTIQCQVDSQVTMMFWYRQQPGQSLTLIATANQGSEATYESGFVIDKFPISRPNLTFSTLTVSNMSPEDSSIYLCSVATGGGTEAFFGQGTRLTVV.

This chain's CDR3 is CAIKSTGNTEAFF. The CDR3 DNA sequence: TGTGCCATCAAATCTACAGGTAACACTGAAGCTTTCTTT. V is TRBV10-3 and J is TRBJ1-1, with D perhaps TRBD1 (5 bases). Per the germline V gene, CDR1 is ENHRY and CDR2 is SYGVKD. This CDR3 contains 13 residues. V lost 7 bases, J lost 2 bases, and 11 bases lay in between.